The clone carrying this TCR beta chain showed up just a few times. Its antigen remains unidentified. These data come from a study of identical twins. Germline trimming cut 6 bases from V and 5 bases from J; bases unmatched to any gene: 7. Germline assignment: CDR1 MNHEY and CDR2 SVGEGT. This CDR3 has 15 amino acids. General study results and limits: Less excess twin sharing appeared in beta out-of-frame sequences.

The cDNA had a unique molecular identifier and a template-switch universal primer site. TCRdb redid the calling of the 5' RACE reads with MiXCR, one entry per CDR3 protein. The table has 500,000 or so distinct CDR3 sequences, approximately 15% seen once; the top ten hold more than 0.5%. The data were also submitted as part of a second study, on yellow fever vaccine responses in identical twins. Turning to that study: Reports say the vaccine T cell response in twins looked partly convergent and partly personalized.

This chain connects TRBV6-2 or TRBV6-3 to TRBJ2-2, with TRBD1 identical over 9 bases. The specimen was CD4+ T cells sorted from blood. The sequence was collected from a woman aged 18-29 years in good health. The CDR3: CASSLGQGQTGELFF. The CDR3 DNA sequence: TGTGCCAGCAGCCTTGGACAGGGGCAGACCGGGGAGCTGTTTTTT.